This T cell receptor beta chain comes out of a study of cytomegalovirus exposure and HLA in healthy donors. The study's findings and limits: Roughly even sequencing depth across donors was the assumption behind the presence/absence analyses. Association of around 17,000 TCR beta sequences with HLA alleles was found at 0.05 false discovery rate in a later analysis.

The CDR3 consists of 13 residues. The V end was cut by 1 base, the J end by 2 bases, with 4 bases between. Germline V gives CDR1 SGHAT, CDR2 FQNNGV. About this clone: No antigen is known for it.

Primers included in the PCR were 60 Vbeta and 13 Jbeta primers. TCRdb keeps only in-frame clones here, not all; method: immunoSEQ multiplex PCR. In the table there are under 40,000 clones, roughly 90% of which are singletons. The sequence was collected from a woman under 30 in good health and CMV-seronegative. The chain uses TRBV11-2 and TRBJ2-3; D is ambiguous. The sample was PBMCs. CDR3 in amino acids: CASSLVLTDTQYF. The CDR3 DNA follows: TGTGCCAGCAGCTTAGTTCTCACAGATACGCAGTATTTT. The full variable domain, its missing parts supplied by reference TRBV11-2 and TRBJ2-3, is EAGVAQSPRYKIIEKRQSVAFWCNPISGHATLYWYQQILGQGPKLLIQFQNNGVVDDSQLPKDRFSAERLKGVDSTLKIQPAKLEDSAVYLCASSLVLTDTQYFGPGTRLTVL.